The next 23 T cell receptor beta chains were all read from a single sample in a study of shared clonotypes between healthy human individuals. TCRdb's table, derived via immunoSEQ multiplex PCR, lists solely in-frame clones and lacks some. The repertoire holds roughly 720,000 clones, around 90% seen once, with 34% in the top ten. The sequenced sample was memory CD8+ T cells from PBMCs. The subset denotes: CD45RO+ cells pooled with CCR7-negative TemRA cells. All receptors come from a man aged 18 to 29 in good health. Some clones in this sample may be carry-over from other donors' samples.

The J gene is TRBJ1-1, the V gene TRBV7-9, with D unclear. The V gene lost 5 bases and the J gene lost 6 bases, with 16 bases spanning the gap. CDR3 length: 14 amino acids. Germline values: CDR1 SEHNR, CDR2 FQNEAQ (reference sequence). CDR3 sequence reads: CASSRGSYVSEAFF. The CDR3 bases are TGTGCCAGCAGCAGAGGGAGTTATGTCTCTGAAGCTTTCTTT.

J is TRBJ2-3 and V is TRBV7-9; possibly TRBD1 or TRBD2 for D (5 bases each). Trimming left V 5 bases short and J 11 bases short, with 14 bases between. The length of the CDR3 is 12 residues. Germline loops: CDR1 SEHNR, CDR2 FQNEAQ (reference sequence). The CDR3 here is CASSVGTKMQYF. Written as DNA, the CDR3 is TGTGCCAGCAGCGTCGGGACGAAGATGCAGTATTTT.

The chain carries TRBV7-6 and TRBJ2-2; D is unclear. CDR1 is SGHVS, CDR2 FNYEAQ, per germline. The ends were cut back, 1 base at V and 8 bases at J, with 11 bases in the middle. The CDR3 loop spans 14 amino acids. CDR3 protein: CASSLVVSGGELFF. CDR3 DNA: TGTGCCAGCAGCTTAGTCGTCTCGGGTGGGGAGCTGTTTTTT. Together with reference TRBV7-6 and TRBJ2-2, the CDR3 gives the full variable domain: GAGVSQSPRYKVTKRGQDVALRCDPISGHVSLYWYRQALGQGPEFLTYFNYEAQQDKSGLPNDRFSAERPEGSISTLTIQRTEQRDSAMYRCASSLVVSGGELFFGEGSRLTVL.

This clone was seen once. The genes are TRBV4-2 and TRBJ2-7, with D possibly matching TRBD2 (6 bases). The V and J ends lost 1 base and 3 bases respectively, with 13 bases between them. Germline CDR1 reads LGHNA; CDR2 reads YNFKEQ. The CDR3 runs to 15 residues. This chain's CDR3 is CASSQVHGGLYEQYF. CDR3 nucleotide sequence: TGTGCCAGCAGCCAAGTCCACGGAGGGCTCTACGAGCAGTACTTC.

CDR3 amino acids: CASSPRGGYTF. In nucleotides, the CDR3 is TGTGCCAGCAGCCCCAGGGGTGGCTACACCTTC. The genes are TRBV11-2 and TRBJ1-2; weak D call: TRBD1 (6 bases). V shed 5 bases and J shed 7 bases, with 8 bases lying between them. The germline CDR1 and CDR2 sequences are SGHAT and FQNNGV. This CDR3 region has 11 residues. Together with reference TRBV11-2 and TRBJ1-2, the CDR3 gives the full variable domain: EAGVAQSPRYKIIEKRQSVAFWCNPISGHATLYWYQQILGQGPKLLIQFQNNGVVDDSQLPKDRFSAERLKGVDSTLKIQPAKLEDSAVYLCASSPRGGYTFGSGTRLTVV.

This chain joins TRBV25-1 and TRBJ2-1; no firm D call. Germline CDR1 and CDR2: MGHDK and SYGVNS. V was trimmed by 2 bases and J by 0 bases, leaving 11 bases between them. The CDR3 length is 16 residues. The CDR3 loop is CASSEPAVSSYNEQFF. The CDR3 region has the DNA TGTGCCAGCAGTGAACCGGCAGTCAGCTCCTACAATGAGCAGTTCTTC.

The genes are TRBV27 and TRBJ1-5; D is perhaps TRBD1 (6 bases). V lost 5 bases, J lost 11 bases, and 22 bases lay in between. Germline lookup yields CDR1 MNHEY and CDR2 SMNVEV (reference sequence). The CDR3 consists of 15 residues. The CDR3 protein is CASSPHNNSQGSQHF. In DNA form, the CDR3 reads TGTGCCAGCAGTCCACACAACAACTCACAGGGATCCCAGCATTTT.

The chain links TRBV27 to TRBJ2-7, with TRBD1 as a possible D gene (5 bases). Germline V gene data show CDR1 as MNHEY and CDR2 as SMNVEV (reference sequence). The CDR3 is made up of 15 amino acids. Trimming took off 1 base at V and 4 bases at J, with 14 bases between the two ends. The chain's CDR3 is CASSLWRRQGYEQYF. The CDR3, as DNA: TGTGCCAGCAGTTTATGGCGGCGGCAGGGATACGAGCAGTACTTC.

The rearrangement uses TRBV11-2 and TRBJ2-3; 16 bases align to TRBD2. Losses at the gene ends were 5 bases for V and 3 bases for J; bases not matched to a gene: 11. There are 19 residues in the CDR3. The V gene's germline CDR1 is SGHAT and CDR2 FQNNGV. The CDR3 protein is CASSLLGLAGGAATDTQYF. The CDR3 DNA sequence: TGTGCCAGCAGCCTCCTGGGACTAGCGGGAGGGGCGGCGACAGATACGCAGTATTTT.

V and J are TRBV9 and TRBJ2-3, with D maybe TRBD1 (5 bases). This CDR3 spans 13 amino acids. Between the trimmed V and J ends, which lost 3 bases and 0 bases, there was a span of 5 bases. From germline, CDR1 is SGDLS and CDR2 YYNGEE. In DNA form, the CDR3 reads TGTGCCAGCAGCGGACAGAGCACAGATACGCAGTATTTT. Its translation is CASSGQSTDTQYF.

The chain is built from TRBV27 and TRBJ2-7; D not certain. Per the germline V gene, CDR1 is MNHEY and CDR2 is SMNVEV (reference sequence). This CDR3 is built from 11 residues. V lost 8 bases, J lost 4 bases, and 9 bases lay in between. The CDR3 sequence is CASGQAYEQYF. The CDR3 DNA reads TGTGCCAGCGGGCAGGCGTACGAGCAGTACTTC.

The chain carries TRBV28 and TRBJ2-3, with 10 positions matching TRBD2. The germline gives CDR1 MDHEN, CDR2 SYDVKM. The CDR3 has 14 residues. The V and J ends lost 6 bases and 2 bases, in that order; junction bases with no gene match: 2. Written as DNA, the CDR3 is TGTGCCAGCAGGCTAGCGGGGGCCACAGATACGCAGTATTTT. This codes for CASRLAGATDTQYF.

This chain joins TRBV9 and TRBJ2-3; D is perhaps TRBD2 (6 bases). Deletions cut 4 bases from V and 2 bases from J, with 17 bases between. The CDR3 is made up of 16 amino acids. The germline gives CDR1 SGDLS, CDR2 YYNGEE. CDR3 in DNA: TGTGCCAGCAGCCGGTGGTGGGCGGGATACACAGATACGCAGTATTTT. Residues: CASSRWWAGYTDTQYF.

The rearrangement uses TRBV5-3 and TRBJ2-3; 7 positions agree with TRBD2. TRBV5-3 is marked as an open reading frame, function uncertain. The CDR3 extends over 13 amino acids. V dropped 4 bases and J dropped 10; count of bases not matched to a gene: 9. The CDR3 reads CARSPGTNCAQYF. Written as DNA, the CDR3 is TGTGCCAGAAGCCCCGGGACTAACTGTGCGCAGTATTTT.

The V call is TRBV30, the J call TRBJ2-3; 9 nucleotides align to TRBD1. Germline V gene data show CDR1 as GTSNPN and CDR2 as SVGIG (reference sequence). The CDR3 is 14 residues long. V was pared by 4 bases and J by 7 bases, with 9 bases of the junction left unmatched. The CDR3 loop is CAWNTGTGPYTQYF. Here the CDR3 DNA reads TGTGCCTGGAACACCGGGACAGGGCCATATACGCAGTATTTT.

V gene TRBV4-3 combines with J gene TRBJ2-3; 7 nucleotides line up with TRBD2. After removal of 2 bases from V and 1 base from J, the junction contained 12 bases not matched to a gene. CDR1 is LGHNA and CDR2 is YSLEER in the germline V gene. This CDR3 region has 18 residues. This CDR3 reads CASSQTGWEGSRTDTQYF. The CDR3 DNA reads TGCGCCAGCAGCCAAACTGGGTGGGAGGGCAGCCGCACAGATACGCAGTATTTT.

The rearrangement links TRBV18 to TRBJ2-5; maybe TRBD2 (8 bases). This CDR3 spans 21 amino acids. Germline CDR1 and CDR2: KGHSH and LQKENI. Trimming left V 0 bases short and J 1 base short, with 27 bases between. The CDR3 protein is CASSPPRGTAGEGDGQETQYF. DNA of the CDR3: TGTGCCAGCTCACCACCGAGGGGGACAGCGGGAGAGGGGGATGGCCAAGAGACCCAGTACTTC. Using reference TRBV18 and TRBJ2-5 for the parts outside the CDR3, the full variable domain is NAGVMQNPRHLVRRRGQEARLRCSPMKGHSHVYWYRQLPEEGLKFMVYLQKENIIDESGMPKERFSAEFPKEGPSILRIQQVVRGDSAAYFCASSPPRGTAGEGDGQETQYFGPGTRLLVL.

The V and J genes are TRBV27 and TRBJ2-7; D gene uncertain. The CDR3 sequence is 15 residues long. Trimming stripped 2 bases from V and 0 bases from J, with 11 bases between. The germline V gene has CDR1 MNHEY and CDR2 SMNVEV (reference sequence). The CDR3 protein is CASSLVGRTSYEQYF. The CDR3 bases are TGTGCCAGCAGTTTAGTAGGCAGAACCTCCTACGAGCAGTACTTC.

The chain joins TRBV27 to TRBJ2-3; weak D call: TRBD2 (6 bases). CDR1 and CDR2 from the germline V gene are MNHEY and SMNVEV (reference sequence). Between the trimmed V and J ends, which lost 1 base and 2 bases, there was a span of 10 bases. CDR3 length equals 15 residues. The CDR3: CASSLLGDSTDTQYF. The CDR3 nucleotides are TGTGCCAGCAGTTTATTGGGGGACTCCACAGATACGCAGTATTTT.

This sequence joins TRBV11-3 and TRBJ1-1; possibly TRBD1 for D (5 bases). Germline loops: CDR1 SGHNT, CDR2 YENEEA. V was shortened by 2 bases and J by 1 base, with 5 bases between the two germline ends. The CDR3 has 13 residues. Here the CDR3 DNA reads TGTGCCAGCAGCTTAAGGGGGAACACTGAAGCTTTCTTT. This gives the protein CASSLRGNTEAFF. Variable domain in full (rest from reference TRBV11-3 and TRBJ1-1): EAGVVQSPRYKIIEKKQPVAFWCNPISGHNTLYWYLQNLGQGPELLIRYENEEAVDDSQLPKDRFSAERLKGVDSTLKIQPAELGDSAVYLCASSLRGNTEAFFGQGTRLTVV.

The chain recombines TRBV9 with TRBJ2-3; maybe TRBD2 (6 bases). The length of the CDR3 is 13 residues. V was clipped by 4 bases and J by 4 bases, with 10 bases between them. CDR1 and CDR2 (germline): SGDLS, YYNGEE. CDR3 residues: CASSPRRADTQYF. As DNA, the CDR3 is TGTGCCAGCAGCCCACGGAGGGCAGATACGCAGTATTTT.

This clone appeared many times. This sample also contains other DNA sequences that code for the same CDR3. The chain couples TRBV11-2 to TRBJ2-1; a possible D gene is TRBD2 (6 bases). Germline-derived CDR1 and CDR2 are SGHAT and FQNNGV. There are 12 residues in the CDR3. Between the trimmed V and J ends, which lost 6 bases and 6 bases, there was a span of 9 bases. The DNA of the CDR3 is TGTGCCAGCAGAGCTAGCGCCAATGAGCAGTTCTTC. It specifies CASRASANEQFF.

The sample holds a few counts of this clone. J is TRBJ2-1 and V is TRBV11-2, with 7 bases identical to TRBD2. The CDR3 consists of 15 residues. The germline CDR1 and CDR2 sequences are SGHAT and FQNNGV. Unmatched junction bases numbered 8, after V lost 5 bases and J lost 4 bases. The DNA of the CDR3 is TGTGCCAGCAGCATTAATCAGGGAGGGTACAATGAGCAGTTCTTC. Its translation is CASSINQGGYNEQFF.